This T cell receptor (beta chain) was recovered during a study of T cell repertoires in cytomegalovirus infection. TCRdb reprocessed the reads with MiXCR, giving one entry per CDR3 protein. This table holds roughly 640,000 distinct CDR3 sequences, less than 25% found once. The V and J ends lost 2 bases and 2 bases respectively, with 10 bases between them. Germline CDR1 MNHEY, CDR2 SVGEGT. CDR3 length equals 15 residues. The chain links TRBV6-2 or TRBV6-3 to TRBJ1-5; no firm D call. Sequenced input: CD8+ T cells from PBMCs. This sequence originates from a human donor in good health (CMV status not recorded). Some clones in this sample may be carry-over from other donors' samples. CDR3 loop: CASSYEREGNQPQHF. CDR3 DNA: TGTGCCAGCAGTTACGAGAGGGAGGGCAATCAGCCCCAGCATTTT.